Presented here are 5 T cell receptor beta chains from one specimen sequenced in a study of cytomegalovirus exposure and HLA in healthy donors (dated by TCRdb to 2015 to 2018). Receptor libraries were prepared by the immunoSEQ multiplex PCR assay. For the multiplex PCR, a mixture combining 60 forward primers for TCR Vbeta segments and 13 reverse primers for TCR Jbeta segments was used. TCRdb stores this immuneACCESS table with in-frame sequences only. Part of the clones is absent; in the studies checked, under half of the shortfall reflects unresolved V genes, and no reason is known for the rest. The sample profile shows about 110,000 clones; roughly 80% of them were found once. The ten largest clones represent 1.3% of the sample. The material sequenced was PBMCs. The receptors stem from a woman in her twenties or thirties in good health and CMV-seronegative.

The V and J genes are TRBV7-8 and TRBJ2-1, with D possibly TRBD1 on 6 matching bases. The length of the CDR3 is 14 residues. Germline CDR1 and CDR2: SGHVS and FQNEAQ. V lost 8 bases to trimming and J lost 3 bases, with 14 bases between them. CDR3 amino acids: CASQRTDFYNEQFF. The CDR3 DNA is TGTGCCAGCCAAAGGACAGATTTCTACAATGAGCAGTTCTTC.

The rearrangement links TRBV28 to TRBJ2-7; 12 bases line up with TRBD2. Unmatched junction bases numbered 4, after V lost 5 bases and J lost 2 bases. The CDR3 length is 15 residues. The germline V gene encodes CDR1 MDHEN and CDR2 SYDVKM. CDR3 in DNA: TGTGCCAGCAGTGGTCGGACTAGCGGGGCCTACGAGCAGTACTTC. Translation: CASSGRTSGAYEQYF.

The chain is built from TRBV7-2 and TRBJ2-1; TRBD2 matches at 8 bases. Germline trimming cut 0 bases from V and 6 bases from J; bases unmatched to any gene: 4. This CDR3 comprises 15 residues. From germline, CDR1 is SGHTA and CDR2 FQGNSA. The CDR3 loop reads CASSLARTSSNEQFF. DNA of the CDR3: TGTGCCAGCAGCTTAGCGCGGACTAGCTCCAATGAGCAGTTCTTC.

This clone appeared a few times. The rearrangement uses TRBV4-3 and TRBJ2-2; 11 bases are a match to TRBD2. Germline V CDR1 and CDR2: LGHNA, YSLEER. V was pared by 4 bases and J by 5 bases, with 6 bases of the junction left unmatched. The CDR3 is 16 amino acids. This chain's CDR3 is CASSPIAGGETGELFF. DNA for the CDR3: TGCGCCAGCAGCCCCATAGCGGGAGGGGAAACCGGGGAGCTGTTTTTT.

The genes are TRBV5-4 and TRBJ2-1, with 14 positions matching TRBD2. CDR1 is SGHNT and CDR2 is YYREEE in the germline V gene (reference sequence). J gave up 8 bases and V 4 bases, and 8 bases lay outside the gene matches. The CDR3 totals 16 residues. The CDR3 is CASSDPTSGRGHEQFF. The CDR3 nucleotides are TGTGCCAGCAGCGACCCGACTAGCGGGAGGGGGCATGAGCAGTTCTTC.